A single sample gave rise to the 27 T cell receptor beta chains below, sequenced in a study of PD-L1 blockade in urothelial cancer. This table comes from immunoSEQ multiplex PCR, and its TCRdb copy is limited to in-frame clones, with some not included. The table lists some 32,000 clones, roughly 84% of them singletons. The sample was PBMCs, taken around atezolizumab (anti-PD-L1) treatment. The receptors were sampled from a man in his 60s with urothelial cancer.

The chain combines TRBV30 with TRBJ1-5; 7 positions match TRBD1. Looked up from germline, CDR1 is GTSNPN and CDR2 is SVGIG (reference sequence). The CDR3 extends over 14 amino acids. V shed 0 bases and J 6 bases; nucleotides not matched to a gene: 5. CDR3: CAWSVLGGSQPQHF. In DNA, the CDR3 is TGTGCCTGGAGTGTACTAGGGGGCAGTCAGCCCCAGCATTTT.

The genes are TRBV9 and TRBJ2-2, with TRBD2 identical over 9 bases. The germline CDR1 and CDR2 sequences are SGDLS and YYNGEE. The ends lost 0 bases at V and 1 base at J; junction bases unmatched: 7. There are 18 residues in the CDR3. CDR3 sequence: CASSVGAGGLKNTGELFF. The CDR3 DNA follows: TGTGCCAGCAGCGTAGGGGCGGGGGGGCTTAAGAACACCGGGGAGCTGTTTTTT.

DNA of the CDR3: TGCGCCAGCAGCCAAACAGGAGTCTATGGCTACACCTTC. Protein sequence: CASSQTGVYGYTF. The V gene is TRBV4-3, the J gene TRBJ1-2; possibly TRBD1 for D (5 bases). V lost 2 bases and J 4 bases, leaving 8 bases between the germline ends. Germline-derived CDR1 and CDR2 are LGHNA and YSLEER. This CDR3 comprises 13 residues.

This chain's CDR3 is CASGPGNSAGNSPLHF. The DNA for the CDR3 is TGCGCCAGCGGCCCGGGAAATTCGGCTGGCAATTCACCCCTCCACTTT. V gene TRBV5-1 combines with J gene TRBJ1-6, with D uncertain. The V gene's germline CDR1 is SGHRS and CDR2 YFSETQ. With 7 bases removed from V and 7 bases from J, the gap between germline ends came to 21 bases. CDR3 length equals 16 residues.

This sequence joins TRBV5-4 and TRBJ2-1; 10 bases agree with TRBD1. CDR3 length: 16 amino acids. J was trimmed by 3 bases and V by 4 bases; bases with no gene match: 7. Germline V lookup: CDR1 SGHNT, CDR2 YYREEE (reference sequence). CDR3 nucleotides: TGTGCCAGCAGCAGGTCCGGGACAGGGGACTACAATGAGCAGTTCTTC. Amino acids: CASSRSGTGDYNEQFF. The whole variable domain, remainder taken from reference TRBV5-4 and TRBJ2-1, is ETGVTQSPTHLIKTRGQQVTLRCSSQSGHNTVSWYQQALGQGPQFIFQYYREEENGRGNFPPRFSGLQFPNYSSELNVNALELDDSALYLCASSRSGTGDYNEQFFGPGTRLTVL.

The genes are TRBV19 and TRBJ1-4, with 11 nucleotides matching TRBD1. With 9 bases clipped from V and 3 bases from J, the junction kept 6 bases outside the gene matches. Germline V gene lookup returns CDR1 LNHDA and CDR2 SQIVND (reference sequence). The CDR3 runs 15 residues. DNA for the CDR3: TGTGCCAGCTCGGACAGGGGGCAGTCTAATGAAAAACTGTTTTTT. Translation gives CASSDRGQSNEKLFF.

This sequence joins TRBV30 and TRBJ2-4; 8 bases align to TRBD2. The germline CDR1 and CDR2 sequences are GTSNPN and SVGIG (reference sequence). The CDR3 is 14 amino acids. The junction had 5 bases not matched to a gene; V was cut back by 0 bases and J by 7 bases. Here the CDR3 DNA reads TGTGCCTGGAGTGTAAAGGCGGGAGGTAACATTCAGTACTTC. It specifies CAWSVKAGGNIQYF.

The V call is TRBV7-2, the J call TRBJ2-1; maybe TRBD2 (6 bases). The germline V and J ends were trimmed by 0 bases and 6 bases, with 9 bases remaining between them. CDR1 and CDR2 from the germline V gene are SGHTA and FQGNSA. This CDR3 comprises 14 residues. For the CDR3, the DNA is TGTGCCAGCAGCTTAGCCCGGGGAGGCAATGAGCAGTTCTTC. It encodes CASSLARGGNEQFF.

The genes are TRBV29-1 and TRBJ1-1, with D hard to call. Germline assignment: CDR1 SQVTM and CDR2 ANQGSEA. This CDR3 comprises 12 residues. Trimming shortened V by 4 bases and J by 0 bases, and 6 bases separated the two germline ends. CDR3: CSVVELNTEAFF. In DNA, the CDR3 is TGCAGCGTTGTGGAGTTGAACACTGAAGCTTTCTTT.

J is TRBJ2-3 and V is TRBV11-2, with 8 nucleotides matching TRBD2. The CDR3 loop spans 12 amino acids. Looked up from germline, CDR1 is SGHAT and CDR2 is FQNNGV. V trimming: 5 bases; J trimming: 13 bases; junction bases outside the gene matches: 8. The CDR3 loop reads CASSPRGGQEYF. As DNA, the CDR3 is TGTGCCAGCAGCCCCCGGGGGGGTCAAGAGTATTTT.

This clone was recorded once. The rearrangement uses TRBV19 and TRBJ2-1; 7 bases agree with TRBD2. The trim removed 7 bases at V and 3 bases at J, leaving 12 bases unmatched. This CDR3 has 16 amino acids. CDR1 is LNHDA, CDR2 SQIVND, per germline (reference sequence). For the CDR3, the DNA is TGTGCCAGTACCCCCACCTCGCGGGGGTTCTACAATGAGCAGTTCTTC. Encoded protein: CASTPTSRGFYNEQFF.

This chain connects TRBV7-2 to TRBJ1-2; D is undetermined. V lost 4 bases and J 8 bases, leaving 20 bases between the germline ends. The CDR3 totals 15 residues. Germline values: CDR1 SGHTA, CDR2 FQGNSA. This CDR3 reads CASSSVPGSRQGYTF. For the CDR3, the DNA is TGTGCCAGCAGCTCGGTCCCTGGGAGTAGGCAGGGCTACACCTTC.

Comments on this clone: The sample has other DNA sequences that encode this CDR3 too. The chain links TRBV5-4 to TRBJ2-2; D is perhaps TRBD2 (5 bases). CDR1 and CDR2 from the germline V gene are SGHNT and YYREEE (reference sequence). The CDR3 totals 19 residues. Trimming took off 0 bases at V and 1 base at J, with 19 bases between the two ends. The CDR3 region is CASSLGPTGTKVNTGELFF. The CDR3 DNA is TGTGCCAGCAGCTTGGGACCTACGGGAACTAAAGTGAACACCGGGGAGCTGTTTTTT.

V and J are TRBV7-2 and TRBJ2-3; no firm D call. V lost 5 bases and J lost 5, with 11 bases in between. The CDR3 loop spans 13 amino acids. Germline CDR1 reads SGHTA; CDR2 reads FQGNSA. The CDR3 region is CASSRERGDTQYF. The CDR3 DNA sequence: TGTGCCAGCAGCCGCGAAAGAGGAGATACGCAGTATTTT.

The chain joins TRBV7-2 to TRBJ2-1; D is unclear. This CDR3 spans 15 amino acids. V was trimmed by 5 bases and J by 6 bases, leaving 17 bases between them. The germline gives CDR1 SGHTA, CDR2 FQGNSA. The CDR3, as DNA: TGTGCCAGCAGCCATAGATTATACCCTGGCAATGAGCAGTTCTTC. Protein product: CASSHRLYPGNEQFF.

The chain recombines TRBV9 with TRBJ2-5; 9 bases align to TRBD2. CDR3 length: 15 residues. V gave up 3 bases and J gave up 5 bases; unmatched junction bases: 8. Germline-derived CDR1 and CDR2 are SGDLS and YYNGEE. The CDR3 loop is CASSAPAGGIETQYF. CDR3 nucleotide sequence: TGTGCCAGCAGCGCCCCCGCGGGGGGGATCGAGACCCAGTACTTC.

The chain recombines TRBV7-2 with TRBJ1-5; tentative D call: TRBD1 (5 bases). This CDR3 spans 14 amino acids. Looked up from germline, CDR1 is SGHTA and CDR2 is FQGNSA. Trimming removed 4 bases at V and 4 bases at J, with 11 bases between. The CDR3 DNA reads TGTGCCAGCAGCTCCTTGGGGGGGAATCAGCCCCAGCATTTT. Translation: CASSSLGGNQPQHF. The full variable domain, in which reference TRBV7-2 and TRBJ1-5 provide the parts outside the CDR3, is GAGVSQSPSNKVTEKGKDVELRCDPISGHTALYWYRQSLGQGLEFLIYFQGNSAPDKSGLPSDRFSAERTGGSVSTLTIQRTQQEDSAVYLCASSSLGGNQPQHFGDGTRLSIL.

This rearrangement joins TRBV5-1 to TRBJ2-1, with 11 positions matching TRBD1. Germline assignment: CDR1 SGHRS and CDR2 YFSETQ. The length of the CDR3 is 16 residues. The V gene end was trimmed by 4 bases and the J gene end by 6 bases; junction bases not matched to a gene: 9. CDR3 protein: CASSLNGQGAGNEQFF. Written as DNA, the CDR3 is TGCGCCAGCAGCCTCAACGGACAGGGGGCAGGCAATGAGCAGTTCTTC.

The chain joins TRBV11-2 to TRBJ2-1, with 9 positions matching TRBD2. V shed 4 bases and J 5 bases; nucleotides not matched to a gene: 6. Germline V gene sequence: CDR1 SGHAT, CDR2 FQNNGV. The CDR3 has 15 residues. The CDR3 DNA is TGTGCCAGCAGCTCCCTAGCGGGGAGGCACAATGAGCAGTTCTTC. It yields the protein CASSSLAGRHNEQFF.

This chain uses TRBV19 with TRBJ1-2, with 7 bases aligning to TRBD1. J lost 8 bases, V lost 4 bases, and 10 bases had no gene match. The CDR3 has 14 amino acids. Germline V gene data show CDR1 as LNHDA and CDR2 as SQIVND (reference sequence). The CDR3: CASSRLTGEFGYTF. CDR3 in DNA: TGTGCCAGTAGTAGACTTACAGGGGAGTTCGGCTACACCTTC.

The chain has TRBV9 and TRBJ1-1, with 9 nucleotides matching TRBD1. V was clipped by 0 bases and J by 4 bases; unmatched bases: 7. This CDR3 region has 16 residues. Germline CDR1 is SGDLS and CDR2 is YYNGEE. In DNA, the CDR3 is TGTGCCAGCAGCGTAGGGACAGGGGTTTTTAGCACTGAAGCTTTCTTT. This sequence encodes CASSVGTGVFSTEAFF.

The gene calls are TRBV27 and TRBJ2-2; TRBD1 might be the D (5 bases). V was trimmed by 1 base and J by 3 bases, leaving 9 bases between them. Germline values: CDR1 MNHEY, CDR2 SMNVEV (reference sequence). The CDR3 spans 15 residues. The CDR3 here is CASSLWQTDTGELFF. CDR3 coding DNA: TGTGCCAGCAGTTTATGGCAGACAGACACCGGGGAGCTGTTTTTT.

V is TRBV18 and J is TRBJ2-1; 8 bases line up with TRBD2. The CDR3 runs 16 residues. V shed 0 bases and J 8 bases; nucleotides not matched to a gene: 9. Germline loops: CDR1 KGHSH, CDR2 LQKENI. The CDR3 spells CASSPPSGRSRYEQFF. DNA for the CDR3: TGTGCCAGCTCACCACCCAGCGGGAGAAGCAGGTATGAGCAGTTCTTC.

The chain employs TRBV28 and TRBJ2-7, with TRBD2 matching 8 bases. The CDR3 extends over 15 amino acids. Germline values: CDR1 MDHEN, CDR2 SYDVKM. V lost 4 bases to trimming and J lost 3 bases; unmatched junction nucleotides: 8. The CDR3 protein is CASSSIGTRIYEQYF. For the CDR3, the DNA is TGTGCCAGCAGTTCCATCGGGACTAGAATCTACGAGCAGTACTTC.

This clone was observed many times. An end of the junction does not agree with germline; a read error may underlie this. J is TRBJ2-1 and V is TRBV12-5, with D possibly being TRBD1 (5 bases). Germline V gene sequence: CDR1 LGHNT, CDR2 FRNRAP. The CDR3 covers 12 residues. The CDR3 spells CASGLVMQGPLF. For the CDR3, the DNA is TGTGCTAGTGGTTTGGTAATGCAGGGCCCCCTCTTC.

This sequence joins TRBV29-1 and TRBJ2-3; 9 bases line up with TRBD1. The CDR3 extends over 13 amino acids. In germline, CDR1 is SQVTM, CDR2 ANQGSEA. The CDR3 reads CSQQGAGADTQYF. The CDR3 DNA is TGCAGTCAACAGGGGGCGGGAGCAGATACGCAGTATTTT.

This chain connects TRBV5-1 to TRBJ2-1; the D gene is possibly TRBD1 (6 bases). Germline values: CDR1 SGHRS, CDR2 YFSETQ. V lost 7 bases, J lost 4 bases, and 15 bases lay in between. The CDR3 covers 14 residues. CDR3 sequence (DNA): TGCGCCAGCCGTGATCAGGGGCAATACAATGAGCAGTTCTTC. Translation: CASRDQGQYNEQFF.